Given below is one TCR beta chain in context. Germline V gene data show CDR1 as SGDLS and CDR2 as YYNGEE. J was trimmed by 8 bases and V by 0 bases; bases with no gene match: 16. The CDR3 totals 19 residues. The data were taken from a study of control samples from healthy donors and cancer patients. Profiling relied on immunoSEQ multiplex PCR, and the TCRdb table lists in-frame clones only, not all of them. The sample shows 150,000 to 200,000 clones, 85% to 95% of them seen only once. The origin of this receptor is a woman in her late teens or twenties in good health. Sequencing used blood. V is TRBV9 and J is TRBJ1-4; 10 positions agree with TRBD1. The CDR3 is CASSVAGAPRDRGGEKLFF. CDR3 in DNA: TGTGCCAGCAGCGTAGCTGGGGCTCCCCGGGACAGGGGAGGCGAAAAACTGTTTTTT.